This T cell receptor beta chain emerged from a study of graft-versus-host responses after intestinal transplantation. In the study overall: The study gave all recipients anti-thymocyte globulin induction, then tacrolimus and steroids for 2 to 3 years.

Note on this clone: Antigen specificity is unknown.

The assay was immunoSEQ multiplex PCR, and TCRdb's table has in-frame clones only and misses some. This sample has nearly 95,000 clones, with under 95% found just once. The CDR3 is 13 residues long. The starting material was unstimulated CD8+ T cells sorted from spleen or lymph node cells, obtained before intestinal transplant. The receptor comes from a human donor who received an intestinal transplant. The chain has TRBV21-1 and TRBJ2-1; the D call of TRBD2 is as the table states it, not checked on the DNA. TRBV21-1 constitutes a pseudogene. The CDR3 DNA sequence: TGTGCCAGCAGCAAAGCGCGCCACAATGAGCAGTTCTTC. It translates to CASSKARHNEQFF.